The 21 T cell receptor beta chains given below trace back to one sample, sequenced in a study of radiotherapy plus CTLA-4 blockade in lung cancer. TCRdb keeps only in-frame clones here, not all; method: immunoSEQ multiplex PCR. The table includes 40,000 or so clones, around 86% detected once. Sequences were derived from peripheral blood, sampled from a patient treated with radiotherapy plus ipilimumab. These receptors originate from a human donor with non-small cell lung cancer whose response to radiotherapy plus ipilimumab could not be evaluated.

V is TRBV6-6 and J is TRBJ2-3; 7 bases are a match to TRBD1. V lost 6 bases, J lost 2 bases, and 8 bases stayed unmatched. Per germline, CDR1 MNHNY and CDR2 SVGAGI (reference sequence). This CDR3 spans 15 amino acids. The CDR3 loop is CASSRQGLDTDTQYF. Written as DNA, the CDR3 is TGTGCCAGCAGCCGACAGGGTCTAGACACAGATACGCAGTATTTT.

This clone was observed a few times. CDR3 DNA: TGCGCCAGCAGTCCCGGCCCCAGCGGCTACAATGAGCAGTTCTTC. Protein sequence: CASSPGPSGYNEQFF. The rearrangement links TRBV10-2 to TRBJ2-1, with D possibly matching TRBD2 (5 bases). Trimming removed 5 bases at V and 3 bases at J, with 14 bases between. The CDR3 loop spans 15 amino acids. Germline CDR1 is WSHSY and CDR2 is SAAADI.

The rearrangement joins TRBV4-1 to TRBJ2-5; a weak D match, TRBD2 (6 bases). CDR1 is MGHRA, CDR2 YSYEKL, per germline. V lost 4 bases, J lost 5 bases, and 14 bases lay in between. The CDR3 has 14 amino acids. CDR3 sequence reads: CASSPGLARETQYF. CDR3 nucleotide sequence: TGCGCCAGCAGCCCCGGGCTAGCGAGGGAGACCCAGTACTTC.

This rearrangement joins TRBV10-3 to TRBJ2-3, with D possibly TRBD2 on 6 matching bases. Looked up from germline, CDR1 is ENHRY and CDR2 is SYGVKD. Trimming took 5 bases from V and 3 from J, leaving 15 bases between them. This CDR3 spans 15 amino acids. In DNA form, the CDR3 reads TGTGCCATCAGTCGGTCGGGAGAAAGAACAGATACGCAGTATTTT. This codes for CAISRSGERTDTQYF.

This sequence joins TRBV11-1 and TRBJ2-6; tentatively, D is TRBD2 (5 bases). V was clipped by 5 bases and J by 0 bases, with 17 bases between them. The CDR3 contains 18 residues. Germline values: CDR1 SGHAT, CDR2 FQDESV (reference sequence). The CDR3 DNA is TGTGCCAGCAGCCCCGGACTCACGCCGGCCTCTGGGGCCAACGTCCTGACTTTC. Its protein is CASSPGLTPASGANVLTF.

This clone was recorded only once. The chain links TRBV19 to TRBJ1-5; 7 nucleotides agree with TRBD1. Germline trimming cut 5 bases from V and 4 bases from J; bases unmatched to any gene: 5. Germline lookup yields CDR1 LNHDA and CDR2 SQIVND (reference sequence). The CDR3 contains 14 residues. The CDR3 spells CASSPQQGNQPQHF. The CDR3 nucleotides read TGTGCCAGTAGTCCTCAACAGGGGAATCAGCCCCAGCATTTT.

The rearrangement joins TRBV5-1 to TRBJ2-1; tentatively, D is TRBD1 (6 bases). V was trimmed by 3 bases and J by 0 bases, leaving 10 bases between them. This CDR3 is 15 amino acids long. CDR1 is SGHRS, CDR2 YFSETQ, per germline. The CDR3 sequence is CASSSDSSSYNEQFF. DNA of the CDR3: TGCGCCAGCAGCTCGGACAGCAGCTCCTACAATGAGCAGTTCTTC.

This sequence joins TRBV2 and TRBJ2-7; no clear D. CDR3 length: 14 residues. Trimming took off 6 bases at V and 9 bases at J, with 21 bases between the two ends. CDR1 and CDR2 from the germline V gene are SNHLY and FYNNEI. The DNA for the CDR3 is TGTGCCAGCAGCCCTTACCCCGGAAACCCGGGGCAGTACTTC. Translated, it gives CASSPYPGNPGQYF.

CDR3 sequence reads: CASSPRWDNEQFF. In DNA, the CDR3 is TGTGCCAGCAGCCCCAGGTGGGACAATGAGCAGTTCTTC. The chain couples TRBV7-2 to TRBJ2-1; D ambiguous. CDR3 size: 13 residues. V lost 5 bases and J lost 5, with 10 bases in between. CDR1 is SGHTA, CDR2 FQGNSA, per germline.

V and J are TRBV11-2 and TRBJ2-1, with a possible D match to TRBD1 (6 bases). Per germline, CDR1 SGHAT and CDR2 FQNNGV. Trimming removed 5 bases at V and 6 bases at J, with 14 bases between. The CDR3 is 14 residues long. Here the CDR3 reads CASSPTTGINEQFF. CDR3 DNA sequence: TGTGCCAGCAGCCCCACCACAGGGATCAATGAGCAGTTCTTC.

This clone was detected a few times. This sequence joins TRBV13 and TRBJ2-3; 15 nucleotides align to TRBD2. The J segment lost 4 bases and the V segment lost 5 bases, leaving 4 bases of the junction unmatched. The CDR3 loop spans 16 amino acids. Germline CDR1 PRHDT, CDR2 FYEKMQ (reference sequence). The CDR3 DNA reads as TGTGCCAGCAGCATAAGGACTAGCGGGAGGGCAGATACGCAGTATTTT. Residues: CASSIRTSGRADTQYF.

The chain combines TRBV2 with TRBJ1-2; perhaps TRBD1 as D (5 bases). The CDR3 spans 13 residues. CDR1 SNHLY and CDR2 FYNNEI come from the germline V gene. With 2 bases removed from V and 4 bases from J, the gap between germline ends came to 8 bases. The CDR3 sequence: CASSENGAYGYTF. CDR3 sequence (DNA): TGTGCCAGCAGTGAAAATGGGGCCTATGGCTACACCTTC.

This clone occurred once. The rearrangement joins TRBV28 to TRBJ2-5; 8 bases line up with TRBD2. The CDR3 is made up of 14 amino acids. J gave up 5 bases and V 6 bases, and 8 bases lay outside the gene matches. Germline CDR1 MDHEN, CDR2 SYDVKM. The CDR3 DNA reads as TGTGCCAGCAGCCCCCGGAGCGGGAGTGAGACCCAGTACTTC. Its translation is CASSPRSGSETQYF.

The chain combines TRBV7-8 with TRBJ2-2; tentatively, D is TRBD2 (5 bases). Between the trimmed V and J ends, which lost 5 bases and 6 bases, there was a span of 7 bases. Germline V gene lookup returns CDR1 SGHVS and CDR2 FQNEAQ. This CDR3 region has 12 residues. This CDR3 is CASSLGAGELFF. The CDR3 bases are TGTGCCAGCAGCCTCGGGGCCGGGGAGCTGTTTTTT.

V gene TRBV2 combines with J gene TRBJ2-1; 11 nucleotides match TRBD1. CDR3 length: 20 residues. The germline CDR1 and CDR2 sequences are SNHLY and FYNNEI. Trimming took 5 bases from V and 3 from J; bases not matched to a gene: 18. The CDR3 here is CASSQQSGTGGVFGYNEQFF. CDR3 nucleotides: TGTGCCAGCAGTCAACAAAGTGGGACAGGGGGAGTCTTCGGCTACAATGAGCAGTTCTTC.

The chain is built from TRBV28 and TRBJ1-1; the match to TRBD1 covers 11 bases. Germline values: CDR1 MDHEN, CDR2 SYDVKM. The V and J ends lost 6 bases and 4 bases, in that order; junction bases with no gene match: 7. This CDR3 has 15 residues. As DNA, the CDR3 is TGTGCCAGCAGAGGGACAGGGGGGGCGGGCACTGAAGCTTTCTTT. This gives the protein CASRGTGGAGTEAFF.

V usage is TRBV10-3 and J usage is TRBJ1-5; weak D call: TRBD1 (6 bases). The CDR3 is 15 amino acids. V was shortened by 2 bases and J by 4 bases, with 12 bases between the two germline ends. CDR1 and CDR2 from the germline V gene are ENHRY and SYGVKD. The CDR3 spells CAISENREGNQPQHF. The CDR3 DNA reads TGTGCCATCAGTGAGAACAGGGAGGGAAATCAGCCCCAGCATTTT.

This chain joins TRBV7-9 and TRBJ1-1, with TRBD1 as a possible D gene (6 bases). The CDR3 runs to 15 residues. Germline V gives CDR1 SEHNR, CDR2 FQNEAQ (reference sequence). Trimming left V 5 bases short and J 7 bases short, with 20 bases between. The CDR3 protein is CASSQAGGGAGEAFF. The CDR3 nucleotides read TGTGCCAGCAGCCAGGCAGGTGGGGGGGCAGGTGAAGCTTTCTTT.

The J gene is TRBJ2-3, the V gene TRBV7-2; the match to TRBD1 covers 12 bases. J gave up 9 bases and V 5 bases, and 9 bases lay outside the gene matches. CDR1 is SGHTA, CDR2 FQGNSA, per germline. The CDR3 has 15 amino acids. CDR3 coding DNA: TGTGCCAGCAGCCAAGGGACAGGGGGCCCGTTGACGCAGTATTTT. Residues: CASSQGTGGPLTQYF.

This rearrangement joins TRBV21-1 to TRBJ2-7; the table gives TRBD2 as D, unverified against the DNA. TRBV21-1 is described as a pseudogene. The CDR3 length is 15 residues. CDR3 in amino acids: CASSSLYTRRGEQYF. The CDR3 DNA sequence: TGTGCCAGCAGCAGCCTATATACTAGACGGGGCGAGCAGTACTTC.

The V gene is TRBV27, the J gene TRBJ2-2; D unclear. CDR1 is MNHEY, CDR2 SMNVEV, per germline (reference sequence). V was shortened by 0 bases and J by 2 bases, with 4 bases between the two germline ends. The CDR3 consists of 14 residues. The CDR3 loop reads CASSLSFNTGELFF. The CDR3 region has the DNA TGTGCCAGCAGTTTATCCTTCAACACCGGGGAGCTGTTTTTT.